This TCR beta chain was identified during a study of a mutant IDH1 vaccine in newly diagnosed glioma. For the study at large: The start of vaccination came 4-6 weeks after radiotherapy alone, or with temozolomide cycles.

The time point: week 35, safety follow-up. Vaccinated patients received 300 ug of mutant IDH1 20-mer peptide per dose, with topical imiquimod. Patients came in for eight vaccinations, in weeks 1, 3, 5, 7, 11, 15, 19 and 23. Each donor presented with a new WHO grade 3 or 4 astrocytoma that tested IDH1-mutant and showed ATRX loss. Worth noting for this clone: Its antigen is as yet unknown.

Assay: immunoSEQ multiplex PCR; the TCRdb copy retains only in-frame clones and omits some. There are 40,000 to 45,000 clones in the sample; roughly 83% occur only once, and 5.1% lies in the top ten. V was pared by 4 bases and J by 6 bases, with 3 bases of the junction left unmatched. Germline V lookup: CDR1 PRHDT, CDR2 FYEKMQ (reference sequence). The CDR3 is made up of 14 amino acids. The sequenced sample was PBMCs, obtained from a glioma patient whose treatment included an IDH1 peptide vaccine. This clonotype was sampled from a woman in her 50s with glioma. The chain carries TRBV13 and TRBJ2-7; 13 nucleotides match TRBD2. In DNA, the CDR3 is TGTGCCAGCAGCTCGGGACTAGCGGGGCGCGAGCAGTACTTC. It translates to CASSSGLAGREQYF. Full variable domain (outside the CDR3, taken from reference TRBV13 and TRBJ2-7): AAGVIQSPRHLIKEKRETATLKCYPIPRHDTVYWYQQGPGQDPQFLISFYEKMQSDKGSIPDRFSAQQFSDYHSELNMSSLELGDSALYFCASSSGLAGREQYFGPGTRLTVT.